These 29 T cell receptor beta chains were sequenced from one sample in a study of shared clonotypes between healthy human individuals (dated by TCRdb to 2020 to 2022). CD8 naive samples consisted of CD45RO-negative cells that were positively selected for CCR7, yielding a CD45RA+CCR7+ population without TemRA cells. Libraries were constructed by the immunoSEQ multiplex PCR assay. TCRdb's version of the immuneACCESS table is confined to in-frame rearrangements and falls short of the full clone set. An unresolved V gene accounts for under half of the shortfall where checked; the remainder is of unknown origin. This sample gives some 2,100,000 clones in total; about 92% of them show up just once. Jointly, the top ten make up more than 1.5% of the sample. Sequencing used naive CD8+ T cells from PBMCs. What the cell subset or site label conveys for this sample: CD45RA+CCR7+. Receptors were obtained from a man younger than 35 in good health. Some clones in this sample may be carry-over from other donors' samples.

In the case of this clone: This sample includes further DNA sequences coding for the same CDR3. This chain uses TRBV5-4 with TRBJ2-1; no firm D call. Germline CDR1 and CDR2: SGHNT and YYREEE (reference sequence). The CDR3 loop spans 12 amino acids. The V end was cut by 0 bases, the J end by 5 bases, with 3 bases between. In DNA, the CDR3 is TGTGCCAGCAGCTTGGACGACAATGAGCAGTTCTTC. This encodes CASSLDDNEQFF.

This CDR3 reads CASSPRGAGTVDTQYF. The CDR3, as DNA: TGTGCCAGCAGTCCCCGGGGAGCGGGAACGGTAGATACGCAGTATTTT. This chain connects TRBV27 to TRBJ2-3, with 7 bases aligning to TRBD2. The junction had 13 bases not matched to a gene; V was cut back by 5 bases and J by 5 bases. Per the germline V gene, CDR1 is MNHEY and CDR2 is SMNVEV (reference sequence). This CDR3 is built from 16 residues.

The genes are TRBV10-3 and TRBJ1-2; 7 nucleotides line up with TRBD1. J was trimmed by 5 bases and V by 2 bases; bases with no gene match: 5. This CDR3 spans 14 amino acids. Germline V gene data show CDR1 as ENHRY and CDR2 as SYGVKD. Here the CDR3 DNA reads TGTGCCATCAGTGAGGACAGGGCTGGATATGGCTACACCTTC. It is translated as CAISEDRAGYGYTF.

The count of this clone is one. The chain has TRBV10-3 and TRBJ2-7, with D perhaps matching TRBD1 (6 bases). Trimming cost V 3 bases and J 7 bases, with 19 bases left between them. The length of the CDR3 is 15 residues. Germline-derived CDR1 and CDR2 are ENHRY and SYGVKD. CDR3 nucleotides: TGTGCCATCAGTGAAACCCGACAGGACCCCCGGGAGCAGTACTTC. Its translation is CAISETRQDPREQYF.

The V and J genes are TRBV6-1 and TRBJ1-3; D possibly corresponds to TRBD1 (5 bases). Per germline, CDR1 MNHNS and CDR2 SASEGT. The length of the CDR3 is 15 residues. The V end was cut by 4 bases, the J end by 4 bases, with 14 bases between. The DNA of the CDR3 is TGTGCCAGCAGTGGAATACAGGAGCGAGGAAACACCATATATTTT. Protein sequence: CASSGIQERGNTIYF.

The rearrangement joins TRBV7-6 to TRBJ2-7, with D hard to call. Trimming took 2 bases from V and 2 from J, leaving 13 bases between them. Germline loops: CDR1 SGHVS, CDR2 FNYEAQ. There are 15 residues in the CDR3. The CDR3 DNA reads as TGTGCCAGCAGCTTAAGGCCCTTACGAACCTACGAGCAGTACTTC. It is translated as CASSLRPLRTYEQYF.

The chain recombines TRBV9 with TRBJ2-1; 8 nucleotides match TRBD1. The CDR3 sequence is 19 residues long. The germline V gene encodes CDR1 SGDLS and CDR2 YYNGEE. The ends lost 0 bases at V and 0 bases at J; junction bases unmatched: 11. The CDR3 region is CASSVADPGQASSYNEQFF. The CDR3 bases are TGTGCCAGCAGCGTAGCTGACCCGGGACAGGCAAGCTCCTACAATGAGCAGTTCTTC. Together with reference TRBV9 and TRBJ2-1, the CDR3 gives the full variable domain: DSGVTQTPKHLITATGQRVTLRCSPRSGDLSVYWYQQSLDQGLQFLIQYYNGEERAKGNILERFSAQQFPDLHSELNLSSLELGDSALYFCASSVADPGQASSYNEQFFGPGTRLTVL.

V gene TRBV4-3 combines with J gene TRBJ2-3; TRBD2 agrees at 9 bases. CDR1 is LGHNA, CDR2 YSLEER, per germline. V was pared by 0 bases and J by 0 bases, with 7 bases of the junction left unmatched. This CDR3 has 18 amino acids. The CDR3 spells CASSQDRSSGASTDTQYF. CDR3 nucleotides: TGCGCCAGCAGCCAAGATCGCTCTAGCGGGGCTAGCACAGATACGCAGTATTTT.

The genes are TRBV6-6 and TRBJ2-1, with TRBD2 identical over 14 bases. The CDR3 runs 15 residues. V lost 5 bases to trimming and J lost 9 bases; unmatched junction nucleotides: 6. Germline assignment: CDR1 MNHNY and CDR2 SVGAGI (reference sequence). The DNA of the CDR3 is TGTGCCAGCAGTGTGGGGACTAGCGGGAGAGGTGAGCAGTTCTTC. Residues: CASSVGTSGRGEQFF.

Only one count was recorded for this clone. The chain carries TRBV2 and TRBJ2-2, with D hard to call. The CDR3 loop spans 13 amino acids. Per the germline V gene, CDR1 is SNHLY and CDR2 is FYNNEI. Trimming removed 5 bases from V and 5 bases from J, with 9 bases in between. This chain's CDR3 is CASSPKDTGELFF. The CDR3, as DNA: TGTGCCAGCAGTCCGAAAGATACCGGGGAGCTGTTTTTT.

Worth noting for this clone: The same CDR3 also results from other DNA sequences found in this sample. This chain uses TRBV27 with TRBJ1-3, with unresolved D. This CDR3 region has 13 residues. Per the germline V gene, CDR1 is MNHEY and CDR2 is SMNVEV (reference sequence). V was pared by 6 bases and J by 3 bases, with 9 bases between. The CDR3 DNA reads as TGTGCCAGCAGCCCACGGGGTGGAAACACCATATATTTT. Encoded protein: CASSPRGGNTIYF.

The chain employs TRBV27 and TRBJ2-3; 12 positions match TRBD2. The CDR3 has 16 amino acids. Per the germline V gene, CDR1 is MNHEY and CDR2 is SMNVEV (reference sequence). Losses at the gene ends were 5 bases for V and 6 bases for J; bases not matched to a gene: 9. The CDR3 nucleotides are TGTGCCAGCAGTCCCATAGGACTAGCGGGACGGGATACGCAGTATTTT. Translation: CASSPIGLAGRDTQYF.

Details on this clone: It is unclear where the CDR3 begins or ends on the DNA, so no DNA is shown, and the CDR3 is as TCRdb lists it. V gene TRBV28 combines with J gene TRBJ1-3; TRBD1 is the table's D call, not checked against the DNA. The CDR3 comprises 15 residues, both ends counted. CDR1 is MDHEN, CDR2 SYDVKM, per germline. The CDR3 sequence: CASSFLAGTGNTIYF.

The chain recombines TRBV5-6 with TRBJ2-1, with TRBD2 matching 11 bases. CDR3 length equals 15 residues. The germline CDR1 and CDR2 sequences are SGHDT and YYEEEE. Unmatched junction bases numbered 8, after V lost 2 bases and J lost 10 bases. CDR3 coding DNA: TGTGCCAGCAGCTTATTAGCGGGAGGGCCGAGGGAGCAGTTCTTC. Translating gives CASSLLAGGPREQFF.

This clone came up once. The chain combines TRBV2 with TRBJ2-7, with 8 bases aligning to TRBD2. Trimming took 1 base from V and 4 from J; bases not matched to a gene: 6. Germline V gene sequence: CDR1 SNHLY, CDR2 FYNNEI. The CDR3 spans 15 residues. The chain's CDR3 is CASSEVTSGKYEQYF. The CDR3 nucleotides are TGTGCCAGCAGTGAAGTCACTAGCGGCAAGTACGAGCAGTACTTC. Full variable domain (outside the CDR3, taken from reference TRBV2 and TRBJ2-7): EPEVTQTPSHQVTQMGQEVILRCVPISNHLYFYWYRQILGQKVEFLVSFYNNEISEKSEIFDDQFSVERPDGSNFTLKIRSTKLEDSAMYFCASSEVTSGKYEQYFGPGTRLTVT.

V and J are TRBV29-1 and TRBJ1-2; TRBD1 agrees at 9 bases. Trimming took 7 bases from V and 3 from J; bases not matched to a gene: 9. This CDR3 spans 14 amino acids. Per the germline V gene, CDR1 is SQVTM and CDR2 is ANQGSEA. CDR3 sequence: CSAGTGRGDYGYTF. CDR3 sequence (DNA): TGCAGCGCCGGGACAGGGAGAGGGGACTATGGCTACACCTTC.

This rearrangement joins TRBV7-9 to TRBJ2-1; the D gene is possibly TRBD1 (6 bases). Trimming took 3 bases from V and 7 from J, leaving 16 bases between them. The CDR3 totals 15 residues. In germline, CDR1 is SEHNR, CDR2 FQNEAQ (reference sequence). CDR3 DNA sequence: TGTGCCAGCAGCTTGGCGTCAGGGGCTGGGAATGAGCAGTTCTTC. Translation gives CASSLASGAGNEQFF. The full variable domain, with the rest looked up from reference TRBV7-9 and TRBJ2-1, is DTGVSQNPRHKITKRGQNVTFRCDPISEHNRLYWYRQTLGQGPEFLTYFQNEAQLEKSRLLSDRFSAERPKGSFSTLEIQRTEQGDSAMYLCASSLASGAGNEQFFGPGTRLTVL.

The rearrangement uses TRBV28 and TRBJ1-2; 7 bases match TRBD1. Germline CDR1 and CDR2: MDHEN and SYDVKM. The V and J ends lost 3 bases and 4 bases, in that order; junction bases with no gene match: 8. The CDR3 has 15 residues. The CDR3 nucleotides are TGTGCCAGCAGTTTCTGGACAGGTTATCTCTATGGCTACACCTTC. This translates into CASSFWTGYLYGYTF.

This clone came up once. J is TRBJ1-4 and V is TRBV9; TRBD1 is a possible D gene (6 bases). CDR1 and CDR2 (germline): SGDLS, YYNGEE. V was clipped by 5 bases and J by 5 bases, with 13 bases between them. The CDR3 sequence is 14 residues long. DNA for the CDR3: TGTGCCAGCAGTCCGGACAGACCAAATGAAAAACTGTTTTTT. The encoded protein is CASSPDRPNEKLFF.

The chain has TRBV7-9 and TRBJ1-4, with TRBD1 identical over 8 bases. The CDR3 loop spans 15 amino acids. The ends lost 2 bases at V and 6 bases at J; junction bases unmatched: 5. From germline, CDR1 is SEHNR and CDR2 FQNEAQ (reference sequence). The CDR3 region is CASSLSAGGDEKLFF. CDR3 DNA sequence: TGTGCCAGCAGCTTATCGGCAGGGGGCGATGAAAAACTGTTTTTT.

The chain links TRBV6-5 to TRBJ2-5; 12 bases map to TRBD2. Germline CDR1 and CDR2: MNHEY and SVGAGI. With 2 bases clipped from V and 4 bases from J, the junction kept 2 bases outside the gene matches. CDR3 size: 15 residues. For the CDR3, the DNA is TGTGCCAGCAGTTACGCGGGACTAGCGGGAGAGACCCAGTACTTC. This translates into CASSYAGLAGETQYF.

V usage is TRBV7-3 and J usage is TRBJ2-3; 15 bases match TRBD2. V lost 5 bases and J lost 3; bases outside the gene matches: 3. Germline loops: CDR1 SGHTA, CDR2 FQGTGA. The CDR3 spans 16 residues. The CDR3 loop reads CASSPGLAGGTDTQYF. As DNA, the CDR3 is TGTGCCAGCAGCCCCGGACTAGCGGGAGGGACAGATACGCAGTATTTT.

The CDR3 loop reads CASSTPGENNQPQHF. The DNA of the CDR3 is TGTGCCAGTAGTACCCCGGGGGAAAACAATCAGCCCCAGCATTTT. The chain recombines TRBV19 with TRBJ1-5, with D possibly being TRBD1 (5 bases). The V end lost 4 bases, the J end lost 3 bases, and 13 bases lay between the germline ends. This CDR3 region has 15 residues. Looked up from germline, CDR1 is LNHDA and CDR2 is SQIVND (reference sequence).

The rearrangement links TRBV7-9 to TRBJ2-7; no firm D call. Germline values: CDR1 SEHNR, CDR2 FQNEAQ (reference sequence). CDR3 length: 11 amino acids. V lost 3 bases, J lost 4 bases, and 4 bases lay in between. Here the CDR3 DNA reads TGTGCCAGCAGCTTCGAGTACGAGCAGTACTTC. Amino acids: CASSFEYEQYF. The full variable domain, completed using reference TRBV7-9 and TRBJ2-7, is DTGVSQNPRHKITKRGQNVTFRCDPISEHNRLYWYRQTLGQGPEFLTYFQNEAQLEKSRLLSDRFSAERPKGSFSTLEIQRTEQGDSAMYLCASSFEYEQYFGPGTRLTVT.

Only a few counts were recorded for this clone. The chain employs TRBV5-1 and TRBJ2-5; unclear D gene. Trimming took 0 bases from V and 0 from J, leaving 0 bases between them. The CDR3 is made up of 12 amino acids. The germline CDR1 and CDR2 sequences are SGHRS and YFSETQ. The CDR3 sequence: CASSLDQETQYF. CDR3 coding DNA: TGCGCCAGCAGCTTGGACCAAGAGACCCAGTACTTC.

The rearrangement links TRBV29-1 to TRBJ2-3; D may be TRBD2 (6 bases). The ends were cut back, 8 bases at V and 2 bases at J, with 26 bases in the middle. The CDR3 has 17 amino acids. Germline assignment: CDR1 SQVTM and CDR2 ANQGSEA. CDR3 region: CSTVGGWAVLSTDTQYF. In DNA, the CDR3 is TGCAGCACTGTTGGGGGGTGGGCAGTCCTATCCACAGATACGCAGTATTTT.

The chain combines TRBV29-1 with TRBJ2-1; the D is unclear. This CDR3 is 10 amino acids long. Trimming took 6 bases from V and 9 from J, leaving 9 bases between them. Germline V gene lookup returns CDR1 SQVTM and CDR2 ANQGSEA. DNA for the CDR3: TGCAGCGTGTATAAGGTTGAGCAGTTCTTC. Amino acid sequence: CSVYKVEQFF.

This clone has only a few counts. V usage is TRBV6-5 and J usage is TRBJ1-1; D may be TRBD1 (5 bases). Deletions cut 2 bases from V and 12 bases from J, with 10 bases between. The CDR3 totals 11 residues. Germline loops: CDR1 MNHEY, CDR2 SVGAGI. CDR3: CASSYGGTPFF. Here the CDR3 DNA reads TGTGCCAGCAGTTACGGGGGGACCCCTTTCTTT.

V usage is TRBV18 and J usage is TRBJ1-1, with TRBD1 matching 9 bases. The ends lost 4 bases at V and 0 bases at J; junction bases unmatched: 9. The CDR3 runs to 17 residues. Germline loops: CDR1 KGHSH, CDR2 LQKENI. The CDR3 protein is CASSLRQGDLMNTEAFF. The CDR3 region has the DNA TGTGCCAGCTCACTAAGACAGGGGGATTTAATGAACACTGAAGCTTTCTTT. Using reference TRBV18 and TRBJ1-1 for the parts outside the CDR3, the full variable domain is NAGVMQNPRHLVRRRGQEARLRCSPMKGHSHVYWYRQLPEEGLKFMVYLQKENIIDESGMPKERFSAEFPKEGPSILRIQQVVRGDSAAYFCASSLRQGDLMNTEAFFGQGTRLTVV.